The 17 T cell receptor beta chains reported below all come from one sample, sequenced in a study of T cell responses to AZD1222 COVID-19 vaccine. Sequencing was performed with immunoSEQ multiplex PCR; in TCRdb, only in-frame clones are kept and a portion is missing. The data show approximately 150,000 clones, 89% seen once. The source material was peripheral blood, sampled on day 0 of AZD1222 vaccination. The source of these receptors is an adult in good health.

V and J are TRBV11-1 and TRBJ2-5; TRBD2 aligns across 8 bases. J was trimmed by 5 bases and V by 6 bases; bases with no gene match: 5. The V gene's germline CDR1 is SGHAT and CDR2 FQDESV (reference sequence). CDR3 length: 13 amino acids. The CDR3 coding sequence is TGTGCCAGCAGAGCGGGAGAACGGGAGACCCAGTACTTC. Its translation: CASRAGERETQYF. Full variable domain (rest looked up from reference TRBV11-1 and TRBJ2-5): EAEVAQSPRYKITEKSQAVAFWCDPISGHATLYWYRQILGQGPELLVQFQDESVVDDSQLPKDRFSAERLKGVDSTLKIQPAELGDSAMYLCASRAGERETQYFGPGTRLLVL.

This chain connects TRBV7-2 to TRBJ1-2, with 9 bases identical to TRBD1. Trimming removed 4 bases from V and 7 bases from J; junction bases left unmatched: 4. CDR1 and CDR2 (germline): SGHTA, FQGNSA. The CDR3 has 13 residues. The CDR3 region has the DNA TGTGCCAGCAGCTGGGACAGGGACTCTGGCTACACCTTC. Its protein is CASSWDRDSGYTF.

J is TRBJ2-2 and V is TRBV7-9, with D unclear. Between the trimmed V and J ends, which lost 11 bases and 1 base, there was a span of 14 bases. Germline V lookup: CDR1 SEHNR, CDR2 FQNEAQ (reference sequence). This CDR3 is built from 14 residues. CDR3 sequence (DNA): TGTGCCCCTGCCACCTCGCGGAACACCGGGGAGCTGTTTTTT. It codes for CAPATSRNTGELFF.

This clone appeared a few times. V usage is TRBV7-2 and J usage is TRBJ2-5, with D perhaps given as TRBD1 or TRBD2 (6 bases each). Germline loops: CDR1 SGHTA, CDR2 FQGNSA. Trimming took off 2 bases at V and 0 bases at J, with 10 bases between the two ends. The CDR3 has 15 residues. The CDR3 DNA reads TGTGCCAGCAGCTTATTAGGGGGGTACCAAGAGACCCAGTACTTC. As protein: CASSLLGGYQETQYF.

The rearrangement links TRBV7-6 to TRBJ1-4; TRBD1 matches 12 bases. The CDR3 is 15 residues long. V was pared by 4 bases and J by 7 bases, with 4 bases of the junction left unmatched. Germline assignment: CDR1 SGHVS and CDR2 FNYEAQ. The CDR3 coding sequence is TGTGCCAGCAGCTCCGGGACAGGGGGCGGTGAAAAACTGTTTTTT. This codes for CASSSGTGGGEKLFF.

This sequence joins TRBV12-3 or TRBV12-4 and TRBJ1-1; a weak D match, TRBD1 (5 bases). CDR3 length equals 11 residues. The V end was cut by 0 bases, the J end by 11 bases, with 7 bases between. The CDR3 DNA follows: TGTGCCAGCAGTTTAGCGTGGGACGCTTTCTTT. Amino acid sequence: CASSLAWDAFF.

The chain uses TRBV9 and TRBJ2-5, with 8 positions matching TRBD1. V gave up 4 bases and J gave up 7 bases; unmatched junction bases: 9. Germline loops: CDR1 SGDLS, CDR2 YYNGEE. CDR3 length: 14 amino acids. CDR3 amino acids: CASSSRQGTATQYF. CDR3 DNA sequence: TGTGCCAGCAGCTCCAGACAGGGGACGGCGACCCAGTACTTC. The variable domain in full, completed from reference TRBV9 and TRBJ2-5, reads DSGVTQTPKHLITATGQRVTLRCSPRSGDLSVYWYQQSLDQGLQFLIQYYNGEERAKGNILERFSAQQFPDLHSELNLSSLELGDSALYFCASSSRQGTATQYFGPGTRLLVL.

J is TRBJ1-1 and V is TRBV2; the D is unclear. The CDR3 has 15 residues. Germline CDR1 and CDR2: SNHLY and FYNNEI. Trimming shortened V by 6 bases and J by 2 bases, and 16 bases separated the two germline ends. The DNA of the CDR3 is TGTGCCAGCAGGAGGGCAGGTGGTTACAACACTGAAGCTTTCTTT. Translating gives CASRRAGGYNTEAFF.

The V call is TRBV6-1, the J call TRBJ1-1; no reliable D call. V was cut by 1 base and J by 2 bases, with 5 bases left in between. The CDR3 sequence is 13 residues long. Germline V lookup: CDR1 MNHNS, CDR2 SASEGT. The DNA of the CDR3 is TGTGCCAGCAGTGAAGTAGGAAACACTGAAGCTTTCTTT. As protein: CASSEVGNTEAFF.

The chain joins TRBV10-2 to TRBJ2-7; tentative D call: TRBD2 (6 bases). V was trimmed by 4 bases and J by 3 bases, leaving 16 bases between them. The CDR3 has 15 amino acids. Germline V lookup: CDR1 WSHSY, CDR2 SAAADI. CDR3 loop: CASSARDFSIYEQYF. DNA for the CDR3: TGCGCCAGCAGTGCCCGGGACTTCTCAATCTACGAGCAGTACTTC.

The rearrangement joins TRBV10-1 to TRBJ2-7; the match to TRBD2 covers 10 bases. V was clipped by 4 bases and J by 3 bases; unmatched bases: 9. There are 16 residues in the CDR3. Germline CDR1 reads WNHNN; CDR2 reads SYGVQD (reference sequence). The CDR3: CASSASDSGRYYEQYF. The DNA for the CDR3 is TGCGCCAGCAGTGCCAGTGATAGCGGGAGGTACTACGAGCAGTACTTC.

The chain is built from TRBV28 and TRBJ1-3; 7 positions match TRBD1. Germline CDR1 and CDR2: MDHEN and SYDVKM. V shed 4 bases, J shed 0 bases, and the junction held 15 bases outside the gene matches. CDR3 length: 19 amino acids. The CDR3 DNA follows: TGTGCCAGCAGTTCCTCCGGGACAGCCATATTCCTCTCTGGAAACACCATATATTTT. This encodes CASSSSGTAIFLSGNTIYF.

The V call is TRBV19, the J call TRBJ2-7, with 7 bases aligning to TRBD2. V lost 4 bases to trimming and J lost 0 bases; unmatched junction nucleotides: 9. This CDR3 has 16 amino acids. CDR1 is LNHDA and CDR2 is SQIVND in the germline V gene (reference sequence). The CDR3 loop reads CASSTTLATDSYEQYF. In DNA form, the CDR3 reads TGTGCCAGTAGTACGACACTAGCGACCGACTCCTACGAGCAGTACTTC.

J is TRBJ1-6 and V is TRBV5-4, with a weak D call TRBD1 (5 bases). Per the germline V gene, CDR1 is SGHNT and CDR2 is YYREEE (reference sequence). The CDR3 runs 13 residues. V was clipped by 4 bases and J by 6 bases, with 8 bases between them. This CDR3 reads CASSRDGNSPLHF. Here the CDR3 DNA reads TGTGCCAGCAGCCGGGACGGTAATTCACCCCTCCACTTT.

The V call is TRBV7-2, the J call TRBJ2-7; TRBD1 aligns across 11 bases. Trimming at V came to 7 bases and at J to 5 bases, leaving 7 bases not matched to a gene. The CDR3 is 14 residues long. Germline V gene sequence: CDR1 SGHTA, CDR2 FQGNSA. Written as DNA, the CDR3 is TGTGCCAGCAACCACCCGGGACAGGGGGACGAGCAGTACTTC. This gives the protein CASNHPGQGDEQYF. The entire variable domain, with the rest obtained from reference TRBV7-2 and TRBJ2-7, is as follows: GAGVSQSPSNKVTEKGKDVELRCDPISGHTALYWYRQSLGQGLEFLIYFQGNSAPDKSGLPSDRFSAERTGGSVSTLTIQRTQQEDSAVYLCASNHPGQGDEQYFGPGTRLTVT.

This sequence joins TRBV5-4 and TRBJ2-7; D gene unclear. V lost 2 bases, J lost 7 bases, and 13 bases lay in between. The CDR3 totals 13 residues. Germline lookup yields CDR1 SGHNT and CDR2 YYREEE (reference sequence). This CDR3 is CASSFASNWEQYF. CDR3 DNA sequence: TGTGCCAGCAGCTTTGCCTCAAACTGGGAGCAGTACTTC.

The chain recombines TRBV6-6 with TRBJ2-2; D call uncertain. V was pared by 5 bases and J by 7 bases, with 11 bases between. Germline V gene sequence: CDR1 MNHNY, CDR2 SVGAGI (reference sequence). The CDR3 is made up of 13 amino acids. The CDR3, as DNA: TGTGCCAGCAGTACCTTAACTTTCGGGGAGCTGTTTTTT. It is translated as CASSTLTFGELFF.